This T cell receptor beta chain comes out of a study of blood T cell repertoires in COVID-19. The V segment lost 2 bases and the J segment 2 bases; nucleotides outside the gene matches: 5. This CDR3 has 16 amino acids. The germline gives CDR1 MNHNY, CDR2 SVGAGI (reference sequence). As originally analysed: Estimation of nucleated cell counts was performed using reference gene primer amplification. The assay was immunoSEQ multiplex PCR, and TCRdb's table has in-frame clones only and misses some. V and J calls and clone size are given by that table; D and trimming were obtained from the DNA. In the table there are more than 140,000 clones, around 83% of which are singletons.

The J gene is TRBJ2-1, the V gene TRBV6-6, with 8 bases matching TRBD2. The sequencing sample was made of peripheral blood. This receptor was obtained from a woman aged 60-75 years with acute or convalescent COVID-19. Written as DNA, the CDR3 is TGTGCCAGCAGTTACACTCGGGGGGGCGCCTACAATGAGCAGTTCTTC. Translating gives CASSYTRGGAYNEQFF.